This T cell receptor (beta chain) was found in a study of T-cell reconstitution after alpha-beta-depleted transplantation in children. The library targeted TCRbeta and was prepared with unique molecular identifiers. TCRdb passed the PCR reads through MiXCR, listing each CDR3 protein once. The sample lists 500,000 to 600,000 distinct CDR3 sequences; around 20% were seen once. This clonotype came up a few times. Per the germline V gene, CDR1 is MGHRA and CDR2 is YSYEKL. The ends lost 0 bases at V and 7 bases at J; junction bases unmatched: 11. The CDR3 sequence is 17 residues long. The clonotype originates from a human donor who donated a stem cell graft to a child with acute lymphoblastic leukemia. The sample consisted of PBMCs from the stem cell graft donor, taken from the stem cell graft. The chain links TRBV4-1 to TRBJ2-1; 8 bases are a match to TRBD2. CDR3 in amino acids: CASSQDKRREEFNEQFF. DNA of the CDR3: TGCGCCAGCAGCCAAGATAAACGGCGGGAGGAGTTTAATGAGCAGTTCTTC.